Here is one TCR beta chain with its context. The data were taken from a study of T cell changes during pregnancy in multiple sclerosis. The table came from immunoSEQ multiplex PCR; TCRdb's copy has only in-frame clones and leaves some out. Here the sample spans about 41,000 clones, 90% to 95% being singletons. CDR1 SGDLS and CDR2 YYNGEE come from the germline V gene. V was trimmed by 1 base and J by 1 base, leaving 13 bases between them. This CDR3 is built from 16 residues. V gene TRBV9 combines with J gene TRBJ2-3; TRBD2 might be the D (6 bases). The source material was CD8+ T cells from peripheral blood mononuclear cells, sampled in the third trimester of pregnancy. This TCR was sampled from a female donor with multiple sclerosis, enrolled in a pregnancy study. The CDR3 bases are TGTGCCAGCAGCGTAATATCTCGCGGGGGCACAGATACGCAGTATTTT. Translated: CASSVISRGGTDTQYF. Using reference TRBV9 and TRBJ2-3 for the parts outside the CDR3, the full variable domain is DSGVTQTPKHLITATGQRVTLRCSPRSGDLSVYWYQQSLDQGLQFLIQYYNGEERAKGNILERFSAQQFPDLHSELNLSSLELGDSALYFCASSVISRGGTDTQYFGPGTRLTVL.